This T cell receptor gamma chain appears in the sequencing data of a study of gamma-delta T cells after stem cell transplantation. This CDR3 is 12 amino acids long. In germline, CDR1 is EGSNGY, CDR2 YDSYNSKV. V dropped 11 bases and J dropped 2; count of bases not matched to a gene: 9. This clone ranks as medium-sized. TCRdb re-processed the RT-PCR reads via CATT. Among over a thousand gamma-chain clones, 3.2% were seen once, and the ten largest hold roughly 32%. Sequenced sample: gamma-delta T cells. The receptor's source is a human donor. It is not recorded whose cells these are; they may come from a transplant donor. This rearrangement joins TRGV2 to TRGJ1 or TRGJ2. The CDR3 is CAKIMDYYKKLF. CDR3 coding DNA: TGTGCCAAGATTATGGATTATTATAAGAAACTCTTT.